The rows below give T cell receptor beta chains drawn from one sample of a study of metastatic and nonmetastatic thyroid tumors. TCRdb re-called the PCR reads through MiXCR. The data contain over 25,000 clones, about 18% of them singletons. Sequencing was performed on blood. The source is a female donor with papillary thyroid cancer or a benign thyroid nodule (not recorded which). Some clones in this sample may be carry-over from other donors' samples. Both conserved end residues are part of each CDR3. Each record gives: J gene, clone size, V gene, D gene, CDR3 DNA, CDR3 protein. D genes are given only for firm matches. Some rows mark clone size as missing; the rest say once, few, many or name a class of expanded clone.

TRBJ1-3 | NA | TRBV30 | NA | TGTGCCTGGAGTGTGGGGGGCTCTGGAAACACCATATATTTT | CAWSVGGSGNTIYF
TRBJ1-1 | many | TRBV11-2 | NA | TGTGCCAGCAGTCGTCTCGAAGCAGCCATGAACACTGAAGCTTTCTTT | CASSRLEAAMNTEAFF
TRBJ2-5 | NA | TRBV10-3 | TRBD1 | TGTGCCATCAGGGCCGGGACAGGGGGGGAGACCCAGTACTTC | CAIRAGTGGETQYF
TRBJ2-7 | medium-sized | TRBV6-1 | NA | TGTGCCAGCAGAAAAACGAGGGAGCAGTACTTC | CASRKTREQYF
TRBJ2-1 | many | TRBV11-3 | TRBD1 | TGTGCCAGCAGATATACAGGGGTCTCCTACAATGAGCAGTTCTTC | CASRYTGVSYNEQFF
TRBJ2-7 | few | TRBV19 | NA | TGTGCCAGTAGTATAATCCCCGCGGAGGGAGGCTCCTACGAGCAGCACTTC | CASSIIPAEGGSYEQHF
TRBJ2-5 | NA | TRBV6-1 | TRBD2 | TGTGCCAGCAGCGGACTAGCGGGAGGCGGGGAGACCCAGTACTTC | CASSGLAGGGETQYF
TRBJ1-1 | many | TRBV20-1 | TRBD1 | TGCAGTGCTCTTTCCGGGACAGGAACAGCTGAAGCTTTCTTT | CSALSGTGTAEAFF
TRBJ1-1 | many | TRBV28 | NA | TGTGCCAGCACCCCCTCCTGGGAGAACACTGAAGCTTTCTTT | CASTPSWENTEAFF
TRBJ2-1 | many | TRBV7-8 | TRBD2 | TGTGCCAGCAGCCCTAGACTAGCGGGGGGGCCTATCCACAATGAGCAGTTCTTC | CASSPRLAGGPIHNEQFF
TRBJ1-5 | medium-sized | TRBV6-1 | NA | TGTGCCAGCAGTGGAGAATTTAGCAATCAGCCCCAGCATTTT | CASSGEFSNQPQHF
TRBJ2-3 | many | TRBV9 | NA | TGTGCCAGCAGCGTAGTGGGGGTGGGCACGGATACGCAGTATTTT | CASSVVGVGTDTQYF
TRBJ1-6 | NA | TRBV19 | NA | TGTGCCAGTAGGTCCATGAGCTCCTATAATTCACCCCTCCACTTT | CASRSMSSYNSPLHF
TRBJ2-5 | many | TRBV3-1 | NA | TGTGCCAGCAGCCAAGATTTTCAGGGGGAGACCCAGTACTTC | CASSQDFQGETQYF
TRBJ1-2 | few | TRBV6-1 | NA | TGTGCCAGCAGTGAAATCGCTGGCTACACCTTC | CASSEIAGYTF
TRBJ2-2 | many | TRBV24-1 | NA | TGTGCCACCAGTGACCCATCGGGAGACGCCGGGGAGCTGTTTTTT | CATSDPSGDAGELFF
TRBJ2-7 | NA | TRBV5-5 | TRBD2 | TGTGCCAGCAGCTTTGGGGGGGTTGAGCAGTACTTC | CASSFGGVEQYF
TRBJ1-2 | NA | TRBV7-8 | NA | TGTGCCAGCAGCGAAGGGGTATGCCTTAACTATGTCTACACCTTC | CASSEGVCLNYVYTF
TRBJ2-7 | medium-sized | TRBV20-1 | TRBD2 | TGCAGTGCTAGAGATGCCCTAGCGGGAGGACTCTCCTACGAGCAGTACTTC | CSARDALAGGLSYEQYF
TRBJ2-3 | many | TRBV6-4 | TRBD2 | TGTGCCAACTCCGGGACTAGTAACACAGATACGCAGTATTTT | CANSGTSNTDTQYF
TRBJ1-2 | many | TRBV11-3 | NA | TGTGCCAGCAGCTTTAGGGACACTCGACACACCTTC | CASSFRDTRHTF
TRBJ2-3 | medium-sized | TRBV5-1 | TRBD1 | TGCGCCAGCAACGGTGGACAGGACACAGATACGCAGTATTTT | CASNGGQDTDTQYF
TRBJ2-7 | NA | TRBV24-1 | TRBD1 | TGTGCCACCAGTGATTCGGCCGGGACAGGGACGGGATGGGAGCAGTACTTC | CATSDSAGTGTGWEQYF
TRBJ2-3 | NA | TRBV2 | NA | TGTGCCAGCAGCCAACTCCTCAAGGGGACAATTAGCACATATACGCACTATTTT | CASSQLLKGTISTYTHYF
TRBJ2-5 | many | TRBV7-8 | NA | TGTGCCAGCAGCATTAGCAGGGCGAAGACCCAGTACTTC | CASSISRAKTQYF